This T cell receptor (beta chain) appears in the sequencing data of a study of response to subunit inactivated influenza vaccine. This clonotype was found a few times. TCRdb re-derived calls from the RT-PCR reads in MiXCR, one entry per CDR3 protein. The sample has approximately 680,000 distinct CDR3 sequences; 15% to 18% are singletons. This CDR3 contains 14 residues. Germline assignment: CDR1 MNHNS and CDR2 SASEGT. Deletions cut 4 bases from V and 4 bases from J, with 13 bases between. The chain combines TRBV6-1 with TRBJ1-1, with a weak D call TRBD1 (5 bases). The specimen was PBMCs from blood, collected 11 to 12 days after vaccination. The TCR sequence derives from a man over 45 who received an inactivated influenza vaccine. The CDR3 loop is CASSGGTLATEAFF. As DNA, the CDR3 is TGTGCCAGCAGTGGAGGGACCCTGGCCACTGAAGCTTTCTTT.